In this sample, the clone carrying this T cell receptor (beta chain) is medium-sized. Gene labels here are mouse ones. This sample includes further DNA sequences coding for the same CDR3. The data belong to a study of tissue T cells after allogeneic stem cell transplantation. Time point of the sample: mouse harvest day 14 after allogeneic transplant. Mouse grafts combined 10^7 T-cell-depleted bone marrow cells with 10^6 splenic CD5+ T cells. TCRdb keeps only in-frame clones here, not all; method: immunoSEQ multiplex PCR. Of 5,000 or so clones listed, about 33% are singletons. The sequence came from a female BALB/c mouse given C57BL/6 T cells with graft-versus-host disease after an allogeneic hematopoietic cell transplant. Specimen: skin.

CDR3 protein: CASSLRGPYEQYF. Partial CDR3 DNA: TGTGCCAGCAGTCTGCGGGGCCCCTATGAACAGTAC. The gene calls are TRBV26 and TRBJ2-7; either TRBD1 or TRBD2 may supply D (5 bases each). The observed sequence ends 1 residue before the CDR3 terminus, with the missing tail filled in from the germline J gene. This CDR3 spans 13 amino acids. The V end was cut by 2 bases, the J end by 2 bases, with 7 bases between. Germline V gives CDR1 KGHPV, CDR2 FQNQEV (reference sequence).